One and the same sample provided the 10 T cell receptor beta chains below, sequenced in a study of blood T cell repertoires in COVID-19. Some clones are missing from TCRdb's copy, which holds only in-frame ones; the method was immunoSEQ multiplex PCR. The sample yields over 100,000 clones, about 85% seen once. The specimen was peripheral blood. These TCRs come from a man aged 50 to 59 with active COVID-19.

This clone has a single count. The V and J genes are TRBV9 and TRBJ2-1; 13 bases match TRBD2. V lost 4 bases, J lost 8 bases, and 9 bases stayed unmatched. The CDR3 consists of 16 residues. CDR1 is SGDLS and CDR2 is YYNGEE in the germline V gene. DNA of the CDR3: TGTGCCAGCAGCCCCCTACTAGCGGGGGGGTTCGATGAGCAGTTCTTC. Encoded protein: CASSPLLAGGFDEQFF.

The V and J genes are TRBV24-1 and TRBJ2-1; 7 nucleotides line up with TRBD1. The CDR3 has 14 amino acids. Germline V gene data show CDR1 as KGHDR and CDR2 as SFDVKD. Germline trimming cut 3 bases from V and 8 bases from J; bases unmatched to any gene: 6. The CDR3 DNA follows: TGTGCCACCAGTGATCCCCGACAGGGAGATGAGCAGTTCTTC. This sequence encodes CATSDPRQGDEQFF.

The chain has TRBV6-6 and TRBJ1-2, with D possibly being TRBD1 (6 bases). The V gene's germline CDR1 is MNHNY and CDR2 SVGAGI (reference sequence). The CDR3 has 14 residues. V lost 7 bases, J lost 2 bases, and 14 bases lay in between. The CDR3 region has the DNA TGTGCCAGCATTCGGGACACCTTGAACTATGGCTACACCTTC. Translated: CASIRDTLNYGYTF.

This clone appeared once. The gene calls are TRBV3-1 (or the pseudogene TRBV3-2) and TRBJ2-7; D is possibly TRBD1 (5 bases). This CDR3 has 14 residues. V was pared by 1 base and J by 3 bases, with 10 bases between. Germline lookup yields CDR1 LGHDT and CDR2 YNNKEL (reference sequence). CDR3 sequence reads: CASSQALRVYEQYF. The CDR3 nucleotides read TGTGCCAGCAGCCAAGCGCTCAGGGTCTACGAGCAGTACTTC.

The chain links TRBV10-3 to TRBJ1-1; maybe TRBD1 (5 bases). CDR1 is ENHRY, CDR2 SYGVKD, per germline. The CDR3 sequence is 13 residues long. Trimming left V 7 bases short and J 0 bases short, with 9 bases between. The CDR3 reads CAIKAGVNTEAFF. For the CDR3, the DNA is TGTGCCATCAAGGCGGGGGTGAACACTGAAGCTTTCTTT.

The chain carries TRBV3-1 (or the pseudogene TRBV3-2) and TRBJ1-2; D is unclear. Trimming took off 2 bases at V and 8 bases at J, with 12 bases between the two ends. The CDR3 is made up of 13 amino acids. Per germline, CDR1 LGHDT and CDR2 YNNKEL (reference sequence). The CDR3 protein is CASSQSFSTGYTF. Written as DNA, the CDR3 is TGTGCCAGCAGCCAATCTTTCTCAACAGGCTACACCTTC.

This clone has just one count. The rearrangement links TRBV27 to TRBJ2-2; D gene uncertain. V lost 3 bases, J lost 0 bases, and 5 bases lay in between. The CDR3 loop spans 14 amino acids. CDR1 MNHEY and CDR2 SMNVEV come from the germline V gene (reference sequence). The DNA of the CDR3 is TGTGCCAGCAGTTTCAGCGCGAACACCGGGGAGCTGTTTTTT. This codes for CASSFSANTGELFF.

This chain connects TRBV7-2 to TRBJ2-7; D gene ambiguous. V was shortened by 6 bases and J by 5 bases, with 8 bases between the two germline ends. Germline values: CDR1 SGHTA, CDR2 FQGNSA. There are 11 residues in the CDR3. The CDR3 spells CASSRVNEQYF. The CDR3 DNA sequence: TGTGCCAGCAGTCGCGTAAACGAGCAGTACTTC.

The chain has TRBV7-9 and TRBJ2-5; 8 nucleotides agree with TRBD1. This CDR3 comprises 15 residues. The V segment lost 3 bases and the J segment 6 bases; nucleotides outside the gene matches: 9. Per germline, CDR1 SEHNR and CDR2 FQNEAQ (reference sequence). The CDR3 sequence is CASSFLQGVGQTQYF. As DNA, the CDR3 is TGTGCCAGCAGCTTCCTACAGGGGGTTGGACAGACCCAGTACTTC.

The V gene is TRBV11-2, the J gene TRBJ2-5, with D unclear. Germline V gives CDR1 SGHAT, CDR2 FQNNGV. This CDR3 comprises 11 residues. Trimming took 5 bases from V and 4 from J, leaving 5 bases between them. The CDR3 protein is CASSAGETQYF. The CDR3 DNA reads as TGTGCCAGCAGCGCCGGAGAGACCCAGTACTTC.